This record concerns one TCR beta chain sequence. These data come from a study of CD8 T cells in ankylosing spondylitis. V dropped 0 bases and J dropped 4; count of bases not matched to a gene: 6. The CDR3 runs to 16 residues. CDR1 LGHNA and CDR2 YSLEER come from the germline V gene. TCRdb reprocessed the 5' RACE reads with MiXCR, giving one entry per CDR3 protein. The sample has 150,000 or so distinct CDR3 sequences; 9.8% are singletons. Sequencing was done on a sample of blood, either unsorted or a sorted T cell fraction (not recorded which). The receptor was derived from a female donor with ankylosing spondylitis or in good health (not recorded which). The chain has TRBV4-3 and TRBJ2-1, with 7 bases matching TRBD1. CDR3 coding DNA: TGCGCCAGCAGCCAAGATTCTGCGACAGGGTACAATGAGCAGTTCTTC. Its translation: CASSQDSATGYNEQFF.